This T cell receptor (beta chain) was sequenced for a study of graft-versus-host responses after intestinal transplantation (dated by TCRdb to the early 2020s). About the study as a whole: The transplants that recipients got were multivisceral, liver-intestinal, or isolated intestinal. Alloreactive clones were identified by sequencing pre-transplant mixed lymphocyte reaction products and comparing these products with unstimulated pre-transplant donor and recipient T cells. After intestinal transplantation, graft-versus-host and host-versus-graft alloreactive T cell clones were followed in the graft, circulation and bone marrow using bulk TCR-beta CDR3 sequencing. The cohort enrolled under 25 intestinal transplant recipients including one retransplant, and a few patients lacking pretransplant specimens were excluded. A peak of at least 4% donor T cells among recipient peripheral blood mononuclear cells was the definition used for donor T cell macrochimerism. Anti-thymocyte globulin induction was given to all recipients, followed by maintenance tacrolimus and steroids for approximately 3 years. Rather than going through the commercial service, samples from a few later patients were sequenced in-house on an Illumina MiSeq and processed with MiXCR.

The label giving this sample's time point can be read as: cells obtained before transplantation from donor or recipient. CD3+CD4+ and CD3+CD8+ populations were FACS-sorted from unstimulated pre-transplant donor and recipient cells taken from spleen or lymph nodes. Concerning this clone: Its cognate antigen has yet to be identified. No much larger clone is present one base from it, and per-base qualities are unavailable.

Compared with germline, V lacks 4 bases and J lacks 7 bases; bases without a gene match: 1. The germline V gene gives CDR1 as MGHRA and CDR2 as YSYEKL. From the cysteine through the phenylalanine, the CDR3 covers 12 amino acids. Only CDR3 DNA is held: 36 bases, read in frame from base 1. Libraries were made using the immunoSEQ multiplex PCR assay. For most patients, genomic DNA was isolated with the Qiagen DNeasy Blood and Tissue Kit and sent frozen to Adaptive Biotechnologies for TCR sequencing. For most patients, genomic DNA was subjected to high-throughput TCR-beta CDR3 sequencing by Adaptive Biotechnologies. The study's own analysis went as follows. Adaptive's ImmunoSEQ software supplied the TCR sequencing data for more than 15 patients, while MiXCR and VDJtools were used to process three other patients. To correct CD4 versus CD8 sorting errors, sequences present in both subsets at a frequency ratio below 5:1 were removed. CDR3 nucleotide sequences shared by donor and recipient were removed because the origin of these sequences could not be assigned. To be classed as alloreactive, a clone needed at least 2-fold expansion over unstimulated cells and a minimum CFSE-low frequency of 0.002% (template counts) or 0.001% (read counts). Mappable clones were those detected in sequenced pre-transplant spleen, lymph node, or MLR CFSE-low populations of the donor or recipient. Cumulative frequency of alloreactive clones was calculated as a percentage of all sequences weighted by copy number. This immuneACCESS table, as held by TCRdb, lists in-frame sequences with V and J called but not all clones. Of the missing ones, under half trace to an unresolved V gene in checked studies; the others have no known cause. V and J calls and clone size follow that table, whereas D and trimming were derived from the DNA. The sample records roughly 120,000 clones, around 93% of which are singletons. The ten largest clones add up to more than 0.1% of the sample.

Overall study results and their limits: High GvH to HvG T cell clonal ratios were observed in the allografts of patients with donor T cell macrochimerism. Early after transplant, declines in HvG clones were associated with peak levels of circulating GvH clones. GvH clones were found in recipient bone marrow, and some of the GvH clones appeared earlier in ileal mucosa or blood, which is consistent with an intestinal mucosal origin. The conclusions were limited by the relatively low number and heterogeneity of the intestinal transplant patients.

The sequence was obtained from a human donor who received an intestinal transplant. Material: unstimulated CD4+ T cells sorted from spleen or lymph node cells, obtained before intestinal transplant. The rearranged chain carries TRBV4-1 and TRBJ2-7; TRBD1 matches 10 bases in the middle. Here the CDR3 is given as CASSRDRGEQYF. Here is the DNA: TGCGCCAGCAGCCGGGACAGGGGTGAGCAGTACTTC.